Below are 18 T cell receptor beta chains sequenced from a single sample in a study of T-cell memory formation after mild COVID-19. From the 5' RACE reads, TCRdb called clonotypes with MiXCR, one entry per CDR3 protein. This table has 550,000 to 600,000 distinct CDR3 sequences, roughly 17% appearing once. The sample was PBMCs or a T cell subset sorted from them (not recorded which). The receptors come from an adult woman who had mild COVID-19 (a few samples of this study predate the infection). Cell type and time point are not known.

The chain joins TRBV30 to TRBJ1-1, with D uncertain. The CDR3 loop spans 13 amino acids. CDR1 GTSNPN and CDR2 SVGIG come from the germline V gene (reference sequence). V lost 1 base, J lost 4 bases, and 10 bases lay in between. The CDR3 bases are TGTGCCTGGAGTGGGGCCCCGAGCACTGAAGCTTTCTTT. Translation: CAWSGAPSTEAFF.

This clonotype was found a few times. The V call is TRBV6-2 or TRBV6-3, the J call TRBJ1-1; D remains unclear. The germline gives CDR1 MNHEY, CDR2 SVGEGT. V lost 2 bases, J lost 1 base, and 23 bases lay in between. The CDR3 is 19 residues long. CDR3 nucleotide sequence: TGTGCCAGCAGTTACCCAAGCAGGTTCGTCGGAGCAGAGAACACTGAAGCTTTCTTT. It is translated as CASSYPSRFVGAENTEAFF.

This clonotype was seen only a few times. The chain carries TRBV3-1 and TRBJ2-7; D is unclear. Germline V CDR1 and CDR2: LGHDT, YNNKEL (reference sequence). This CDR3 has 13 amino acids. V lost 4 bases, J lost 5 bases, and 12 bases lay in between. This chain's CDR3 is CASSPYRAHEQYF. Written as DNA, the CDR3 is TGTGCCAGCAGCCCCTACCGAGCCCACGAGCAGTACTTC.

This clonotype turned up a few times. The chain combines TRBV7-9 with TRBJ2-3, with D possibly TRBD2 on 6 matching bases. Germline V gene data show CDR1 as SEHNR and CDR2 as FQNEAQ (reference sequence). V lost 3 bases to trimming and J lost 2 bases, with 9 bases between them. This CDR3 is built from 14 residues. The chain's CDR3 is CASSFGGNTDTQYF. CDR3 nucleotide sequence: TGTGCCAGCAGCTTTGGGGGGAACACAGATACGCAGTATTTT. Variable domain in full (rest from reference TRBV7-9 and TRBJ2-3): DTGVSQNPRHKITKRGQNVTFRCDPISEHNRLYWYRQTLGQGPEFLTYFQNEAQLEKSRLLSDRFSAERPKGSFSTLEIQRTEQGDSAMYLCASSFGGNTDTQYFGPGTRLTVL.

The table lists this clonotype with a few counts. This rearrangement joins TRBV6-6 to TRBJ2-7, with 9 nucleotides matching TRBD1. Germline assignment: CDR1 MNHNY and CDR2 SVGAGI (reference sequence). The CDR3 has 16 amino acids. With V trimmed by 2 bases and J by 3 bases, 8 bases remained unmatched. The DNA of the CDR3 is TGTGCCAGCAGTTACGAGCCGGGACAGGGCATCTACGAGCAGTACTTC. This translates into CASSYEPGQGIYEQYF.

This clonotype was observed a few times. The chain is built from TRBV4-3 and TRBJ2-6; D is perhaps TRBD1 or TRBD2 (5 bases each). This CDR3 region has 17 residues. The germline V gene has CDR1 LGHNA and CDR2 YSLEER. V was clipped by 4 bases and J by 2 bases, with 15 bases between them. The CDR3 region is CASSLNGRGAGANVLTF. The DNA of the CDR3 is TGCGCCAGCAGCCTTAATGGCAGAGGGGCTGGGGCCAACGTCCTGACTTTC.

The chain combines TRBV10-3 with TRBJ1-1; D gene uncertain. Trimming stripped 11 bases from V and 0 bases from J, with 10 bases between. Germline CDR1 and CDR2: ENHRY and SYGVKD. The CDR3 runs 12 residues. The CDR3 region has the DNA TGTGCCGTCTTGGGCTTGAACACTGAAGCTTTCTTT. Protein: CAVLGLNTEAFF.

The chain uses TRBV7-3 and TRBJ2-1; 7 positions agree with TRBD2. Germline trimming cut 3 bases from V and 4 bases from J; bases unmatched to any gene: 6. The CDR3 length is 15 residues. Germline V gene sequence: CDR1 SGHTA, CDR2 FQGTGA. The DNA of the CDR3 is TGTGCCAGCAGCTTTGCGGGGGAGCTGTACAATGAGCAGTTCTTC. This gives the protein CASSFAGELYNEQFF.

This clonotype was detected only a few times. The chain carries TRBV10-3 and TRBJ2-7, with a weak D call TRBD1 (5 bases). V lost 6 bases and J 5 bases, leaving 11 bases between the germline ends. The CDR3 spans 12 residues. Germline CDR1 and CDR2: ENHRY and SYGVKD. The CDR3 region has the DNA TGTGCCATCAGCTTCAGGGTAGACGAGCAGTACTTC. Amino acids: CAISFRVDEQYF.

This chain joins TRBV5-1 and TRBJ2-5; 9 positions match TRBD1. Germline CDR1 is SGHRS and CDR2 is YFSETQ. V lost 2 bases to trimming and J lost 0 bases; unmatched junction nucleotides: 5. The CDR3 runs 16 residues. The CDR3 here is CASSLGQGTYQETQYF. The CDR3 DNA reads TGCGCCAGCAGCTTAGGACAGGGGACGTACCAAGAGACCCAGTACTTC.

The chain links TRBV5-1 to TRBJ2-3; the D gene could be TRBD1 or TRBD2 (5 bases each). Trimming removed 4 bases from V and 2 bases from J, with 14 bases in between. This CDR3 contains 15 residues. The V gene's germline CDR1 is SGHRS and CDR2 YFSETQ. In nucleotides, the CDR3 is TGCGCCAGCAGCGGGGGAGAGGGGCCCACAGATACGCAGTATTTT. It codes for CASSGGEGPTDTQYF.

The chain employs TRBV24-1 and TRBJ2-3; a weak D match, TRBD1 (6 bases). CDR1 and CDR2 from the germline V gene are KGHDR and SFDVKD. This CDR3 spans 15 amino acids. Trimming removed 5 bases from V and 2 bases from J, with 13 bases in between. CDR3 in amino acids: CATSATGFFTDTQYF. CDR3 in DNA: TGTGCCACCAGTGCTACAGGGTTCTTCACAGATACGCAGTATTTT.

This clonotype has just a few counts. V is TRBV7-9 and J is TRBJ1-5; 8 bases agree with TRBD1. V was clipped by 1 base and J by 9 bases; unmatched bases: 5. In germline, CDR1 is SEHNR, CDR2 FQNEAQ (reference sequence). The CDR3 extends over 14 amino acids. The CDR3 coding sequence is TGTGCCAGCAGCTTAGGGCAGGGGGCGAGGCCCCAGCATTTT. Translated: CASSLGQGARPQHF.

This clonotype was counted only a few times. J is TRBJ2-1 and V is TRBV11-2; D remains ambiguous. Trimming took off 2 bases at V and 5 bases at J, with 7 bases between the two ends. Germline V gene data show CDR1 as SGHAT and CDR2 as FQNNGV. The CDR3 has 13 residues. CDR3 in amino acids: CASSLLVHNEQFF. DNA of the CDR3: TGTGCCAGCAGCTTACTGGTCCACAATGAGCAGTTCTTC.

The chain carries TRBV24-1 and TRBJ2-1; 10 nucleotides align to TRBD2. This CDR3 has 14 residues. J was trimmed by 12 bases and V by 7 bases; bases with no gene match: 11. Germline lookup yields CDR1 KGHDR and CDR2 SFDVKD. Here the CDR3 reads CATRGSSGSGAQFF. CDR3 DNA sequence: TGTGCCACCAGGGGGTCTAGCGGGAGTGGAGCGCAGTTCTTC.

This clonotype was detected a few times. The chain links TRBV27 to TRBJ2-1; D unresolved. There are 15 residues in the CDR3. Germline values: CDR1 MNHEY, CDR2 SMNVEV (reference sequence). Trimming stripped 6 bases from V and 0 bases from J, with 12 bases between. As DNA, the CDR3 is TGTGCCAGCAGCTTTGTACCCAGCTCCTACAATGAGCAGTTCTTC. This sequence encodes CASSFVPSSYNEQFF.

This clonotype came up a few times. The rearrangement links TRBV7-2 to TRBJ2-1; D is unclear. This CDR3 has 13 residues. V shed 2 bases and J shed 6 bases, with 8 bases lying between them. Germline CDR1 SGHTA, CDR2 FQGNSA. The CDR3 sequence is CASSLKYSNEQFF. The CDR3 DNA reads TGTGCCAGCAGCTTAAAGTATAGCAATGAGCAGTTCTTC.

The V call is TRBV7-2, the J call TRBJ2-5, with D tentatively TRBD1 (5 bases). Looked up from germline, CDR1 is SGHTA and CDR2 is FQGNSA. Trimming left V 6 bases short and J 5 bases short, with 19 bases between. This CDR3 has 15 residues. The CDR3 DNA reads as TGTGCCAGCAGTCCCAAGCGCCAGGGTTATGAGACCCAGTACTTC. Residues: CASSPKRQGYETQYF.